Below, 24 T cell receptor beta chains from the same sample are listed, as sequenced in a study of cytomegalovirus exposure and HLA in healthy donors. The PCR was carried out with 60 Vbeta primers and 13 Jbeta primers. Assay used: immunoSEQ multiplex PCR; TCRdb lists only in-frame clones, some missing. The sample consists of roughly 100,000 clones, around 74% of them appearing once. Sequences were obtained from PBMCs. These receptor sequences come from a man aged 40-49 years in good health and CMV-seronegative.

The CDR3: CASSLVSREGQPQHF. The CDR3 bases are TGTGCCAGCAGTTTAGTATCCAGGGAGGGTCAGCCCCAGCATTTT. This chain links TRBV28 with TRBJ1-5; D possibly corresponds to TRBD1 (5 bases). V was trimmed by 2 bases and J by 6 bases, leaving 14 bases between them. Germline CDR1 reads MDHEN; CDR2 reads SYDVKM. The CDR3 is made up of 15 amino acids.

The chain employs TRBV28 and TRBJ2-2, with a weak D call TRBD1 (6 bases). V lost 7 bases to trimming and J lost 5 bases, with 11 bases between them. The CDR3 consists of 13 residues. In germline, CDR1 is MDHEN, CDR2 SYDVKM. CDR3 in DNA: TGTGCCAGCAAACAGGGTGGGACCGGGGAGCTGTTTTTT. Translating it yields CASKQGGTGELFF.

CDR3 loop: CASSQEMGGYGYTF. The CDR3 DNA is TGTGCCAGCAGCCAAGAAATGGGGGGATATGGCTACACCTTC. The chain recombines TRBV4-2 with TRBJ1-2; D perhaps matches TRBD1 (5 bases). The CDR3 contains 14 residues. The V end lost 0 bases, the J end lost 5 bases, and 10 bases lay between the germline ends. The germline V gene has CDR1 LGHNA and CDR2 YNFKEQ.

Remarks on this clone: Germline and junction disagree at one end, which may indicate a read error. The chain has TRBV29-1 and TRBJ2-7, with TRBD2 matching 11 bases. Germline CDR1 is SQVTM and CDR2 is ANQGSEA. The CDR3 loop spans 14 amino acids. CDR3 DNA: TGCAGCGTGTATGGGACTAGCGGAACCTACGTGCAGTACTTC. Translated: CSVYGTSGTYVQYF.

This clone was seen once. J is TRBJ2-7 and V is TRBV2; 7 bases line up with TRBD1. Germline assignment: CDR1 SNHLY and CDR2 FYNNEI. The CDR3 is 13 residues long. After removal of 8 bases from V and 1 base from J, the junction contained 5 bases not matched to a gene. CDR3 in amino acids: CASYGTESYEQYF. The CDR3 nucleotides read TGTGCCAGCTACGGGACAGAATCCTACGAGCAGTACTTC.

The CDR3 bases are TGTGCCAGCAGTTGGAGGAGCTCCTACGAGCAGTACTTC. It yields the protein CASSWRSSYEQYF. The chain carries TRBV27 and TRBJ2-7; a possible D gene is TRBD2 (5 bases). The CDR3 sequence is 13 residues long. The ends were cut back, 4 bases at V and 0 bases at J, with 7 bases in the middle. The germline V gene has CDR1 MNHEY and CDR2 SMNVEV (reference sequence).

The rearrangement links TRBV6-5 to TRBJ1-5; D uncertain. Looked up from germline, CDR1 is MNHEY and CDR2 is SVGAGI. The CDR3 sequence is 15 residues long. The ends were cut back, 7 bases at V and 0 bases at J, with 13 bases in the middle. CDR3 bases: TGTGCCAGCACCCCGGACGGGAATAGCAATCAGCCCCAGCATTTT. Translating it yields CASTPDGNSNQPQHF.

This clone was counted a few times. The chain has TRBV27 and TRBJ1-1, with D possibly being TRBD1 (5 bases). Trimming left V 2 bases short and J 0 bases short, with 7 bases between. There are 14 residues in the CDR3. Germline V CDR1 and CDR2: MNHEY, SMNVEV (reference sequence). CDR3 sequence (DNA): TGTGCCAGCAGTTTAACAGGTATGAACACTGAAGCTTTCTTT. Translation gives CASSLTGMNTEAFF.

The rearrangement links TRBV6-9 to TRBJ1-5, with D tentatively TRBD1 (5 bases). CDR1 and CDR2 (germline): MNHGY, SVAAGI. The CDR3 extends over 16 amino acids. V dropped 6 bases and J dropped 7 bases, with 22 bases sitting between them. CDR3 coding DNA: TGTGCCAGCAGGCGTAGGGGCCGCGGGAATCTCCAGCCCCAGCATTTT. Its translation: CASRRRGRGNLQPQHF.

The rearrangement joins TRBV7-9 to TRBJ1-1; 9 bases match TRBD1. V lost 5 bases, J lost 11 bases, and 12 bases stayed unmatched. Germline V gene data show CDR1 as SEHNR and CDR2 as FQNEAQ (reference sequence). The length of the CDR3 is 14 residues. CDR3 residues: CASSRDRVSRTAFF. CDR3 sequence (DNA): TGTGCCAGCAGCCGGGACAGGGTGAGTAGGACGGCTTTCTTT.

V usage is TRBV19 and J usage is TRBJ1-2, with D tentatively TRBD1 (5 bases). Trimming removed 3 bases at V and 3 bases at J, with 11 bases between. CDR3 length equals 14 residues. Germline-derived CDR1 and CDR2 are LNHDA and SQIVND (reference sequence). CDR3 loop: CASSIQGADYGYTF. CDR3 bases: TGTGCCAGTAGTATCCAGGGTGCGGACTATGGCTACACCTTC.

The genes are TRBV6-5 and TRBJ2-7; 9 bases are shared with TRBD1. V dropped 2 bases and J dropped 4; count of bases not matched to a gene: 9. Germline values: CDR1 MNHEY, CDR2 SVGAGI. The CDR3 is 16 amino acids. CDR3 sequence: CASSYKAGTGPYEQYF. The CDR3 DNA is TGTGCCAGCAGTTACAAGGCCGGGACAGGGCCGTACGAGCAGTACTTC.

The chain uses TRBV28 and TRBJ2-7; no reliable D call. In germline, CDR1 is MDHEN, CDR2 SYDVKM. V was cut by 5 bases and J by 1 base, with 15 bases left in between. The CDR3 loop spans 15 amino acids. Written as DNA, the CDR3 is TGTGCCAGCAGTCGTTCCGACACGGCGTCCTACGAGCAGTACTTC. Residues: CASSRSDTASYEQYF.

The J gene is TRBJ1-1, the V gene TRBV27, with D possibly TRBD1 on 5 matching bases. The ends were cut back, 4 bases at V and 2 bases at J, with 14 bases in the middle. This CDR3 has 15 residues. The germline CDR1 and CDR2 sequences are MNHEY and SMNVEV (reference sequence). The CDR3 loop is CASSWGGVENTEAFF. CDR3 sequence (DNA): TGTGCCAGCAGTTGGGGGGGGGTGGAAAACACTGAAGCTTTCTTT.

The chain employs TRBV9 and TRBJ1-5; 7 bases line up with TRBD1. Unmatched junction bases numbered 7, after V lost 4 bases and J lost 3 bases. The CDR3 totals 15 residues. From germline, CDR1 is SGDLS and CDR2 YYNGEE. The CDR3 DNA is TGTGCCAGCAGCCTAACAGGGGCTCTCAATCAGCCCCAGCATTTT. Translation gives CASSLTGALNQPQHF.

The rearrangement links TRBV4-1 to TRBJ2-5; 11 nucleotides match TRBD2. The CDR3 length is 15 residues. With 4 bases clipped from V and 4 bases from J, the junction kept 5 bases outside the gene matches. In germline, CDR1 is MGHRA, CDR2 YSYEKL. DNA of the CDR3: TGCGCCAGCAGCCTACTAGCGGGGGTCCGAGAGACCCAGTACTTC. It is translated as CASSLLAGVRETQYF.

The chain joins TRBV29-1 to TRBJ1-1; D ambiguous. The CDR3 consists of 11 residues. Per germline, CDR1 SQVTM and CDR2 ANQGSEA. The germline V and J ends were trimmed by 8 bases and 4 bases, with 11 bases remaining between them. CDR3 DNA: TGCAGCAGCCAGGTGACCACTGAAGCTTTCTTT. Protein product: CSSQVTTEAFF. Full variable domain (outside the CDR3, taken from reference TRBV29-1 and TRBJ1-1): SAVISQKPSRDICQRGTSLTIQCQVDSQVTMMFWYRQQPGQSLTLIATANQGSEATYESGFVIDKFPISRPNLTFSTLTVSNMSPEDSSIYLCSSQVTTEAFFGQGTRLTVV.

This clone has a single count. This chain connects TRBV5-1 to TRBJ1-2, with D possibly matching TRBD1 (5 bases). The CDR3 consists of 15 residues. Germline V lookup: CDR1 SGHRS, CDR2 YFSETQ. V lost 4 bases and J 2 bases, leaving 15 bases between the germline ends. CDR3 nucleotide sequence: TGCGCCAGCAGCCCTCCCGACAGCCGCAACTATGGCTACACCTTC. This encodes CASSPPDSRNYGYTF.

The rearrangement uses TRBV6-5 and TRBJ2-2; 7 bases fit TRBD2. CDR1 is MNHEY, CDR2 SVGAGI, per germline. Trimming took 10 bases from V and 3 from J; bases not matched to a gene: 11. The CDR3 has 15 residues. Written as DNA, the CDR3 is TGTGCCACCCACTCCGGGACTACTTACACCGGGGAGCTGTTTTTT. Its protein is CATHSGTTYTGELFF.

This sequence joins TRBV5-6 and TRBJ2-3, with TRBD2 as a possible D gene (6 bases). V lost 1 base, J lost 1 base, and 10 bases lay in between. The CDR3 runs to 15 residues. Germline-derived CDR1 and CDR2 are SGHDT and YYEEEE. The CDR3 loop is CASSLRRRGTDTQYF. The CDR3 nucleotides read TGTGCCAGCAGCTTGAGGAGGAGGGGCACAGATACGCAGTATTTT.

CDR3 nucleotide sequence: TGCAGTGCTAGAGACTGGGCGGAGCAGTACTTC. It specifies CSARDWAEQYF. This chain links TRBV20-1 with TRBJ2-7; unclear D gene. V was shortened by 0 bases and J by 7 bases, with 7 bases between the two germline ends. The CDR3 loop spans 11 amino acids. Germline assignment: CDR1 DFQATT and CDR2 SNEGSKA (reference sequence).

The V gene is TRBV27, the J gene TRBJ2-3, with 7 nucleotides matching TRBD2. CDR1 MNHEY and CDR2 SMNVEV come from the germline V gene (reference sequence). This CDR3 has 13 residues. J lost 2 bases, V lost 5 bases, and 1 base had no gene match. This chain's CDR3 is CASSRLATDTQYF. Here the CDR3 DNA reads TGTGCCAGCAGTCGACTAGCCACAGATACGCAGTATTTT.

The CDR3 sequence: CASSHTGDFYSNQPQHF. CDR3 sequence (DNA): TGTGCCAGCAGCCATACAGGGGACTTCTATAGCAATCAGCCCCAGCATTTT. The chain carries TRBV7-9 and TRBJ1-5; 7 nucleotides line up with TRBD1. Germline V gene sequence: CDR1 SEHNR, CDR2 FQNEAQ (reference sequence). Trimming at V came to 5 bases and at J to 0 bases, leaving 10 bases not matched to a gene. CDR3 size: 17 residues.

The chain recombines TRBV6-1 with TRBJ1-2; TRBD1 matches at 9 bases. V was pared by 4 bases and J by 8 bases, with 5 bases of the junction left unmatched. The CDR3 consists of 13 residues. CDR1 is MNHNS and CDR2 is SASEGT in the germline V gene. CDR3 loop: CASSGWTGVGYTF. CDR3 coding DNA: TGTGCCAGCAGTGGATGGACAGGGGTCGGCTACACCTTC.